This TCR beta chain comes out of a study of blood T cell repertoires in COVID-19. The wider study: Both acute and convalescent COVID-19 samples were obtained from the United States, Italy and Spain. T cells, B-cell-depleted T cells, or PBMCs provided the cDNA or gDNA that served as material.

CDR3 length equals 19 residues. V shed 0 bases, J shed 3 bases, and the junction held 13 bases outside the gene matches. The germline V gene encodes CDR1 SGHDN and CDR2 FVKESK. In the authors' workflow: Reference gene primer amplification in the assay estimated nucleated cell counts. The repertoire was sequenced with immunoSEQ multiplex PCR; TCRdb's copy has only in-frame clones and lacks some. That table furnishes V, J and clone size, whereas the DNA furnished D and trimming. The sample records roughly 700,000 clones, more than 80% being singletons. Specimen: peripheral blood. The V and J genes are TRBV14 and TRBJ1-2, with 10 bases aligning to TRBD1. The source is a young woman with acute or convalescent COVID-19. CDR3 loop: CASSQESVTGGIGDYGYTF. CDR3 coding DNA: TGTGCCAGCAGCCAAGAATCGGTGACAGGGGGCATCGGAGACTATGGCTACACCTTC.